The source of this T cell receptor beta chain is a study of CD8 T cells in ankylosing spondylitis. This clonotype was recorded many times. The antigen is unknown. TCRdb ran MiXCR on the 5' RACE reads and lists one entry per CDR3 protein. The sample includes approximately 220,000 distinct CDR3 sequences, over 9.5% of them seen just once. Germline values: CDR1 SGHKS, CDR2 YYEKEE (reference sequence). V shed 0 bases and J shed 2 bases, with 12 bases lying between them. This CDR3 comprises 16 residues. Whole-study findings and limits: Reactive arthritis synovial fluid and blood were previously reported to contain some motif variants. About eight highly homologous variants made up a TCR beta motif that seemed to typify ankylosing spondylitis blood.

The sequencing input was blood, either unsorted or a sorted T cell fraction (not recorded which). The rearrangement joins TRBV5-5 to TRBJ1-5; no clear D gene. The TCR comes from a male donor with ankylosing spondylitis or in good health (not recorded which). The CDR3, as DNA: TGTGCCAGCAGCTTGGAGGCGAATATGGGCAATCAGCCCCAGCATTTT. Translation: CASSLEANMGNQPQHF.